This TCR beta chain was identified during a study of tumor-infiltrating lymphocytes in primary liver carcinoma. Study in general: Patients diagnosed with primary liver carcinoma received treatment through surgical resection. The tumors ranged from about 4.2 to 11 cm across and fell within stage T1-T3 N0M0.

The authors took blood RNA from unsorted whole blood and also extracted germline DNA. Production of TCR beta cDNA used roughly 500 ng total RNA together with a constant-region primer. The TCR beta library was amplified through three nested multiplex PCR rounds in a modified ARM-PCR procedure. For approximately 11 cycles apiece, the opening two PCR rounds ran with TRBV1-TRBV30 forward primers and a C-beta reverse primer. MiXCR, applied by TCRdb to the multiplex PCR reads, yields one record per CDR3 protein. The top ten clones hold around 7.1% of a sample with 200,000 or so distinct CDR3 sequences, almost 65% of them seen once. Whole-study results and caveats: It was in tumors, not blood, that the top-250-clone fraction was significantly higher (p = 0.039). Bulk samples went unsorted, so CD4+ and CD8+ repertoires were not compared.

CDR3 length: 15 amino acids. V trimming: 6 bases; J trimming: 0 bases; junction bases outside the gene matches: 6. This clonotype was seen more than once but under ten times. Its specificity is not known. The genes are TRBV12-3 or TRBV12-4 and TRBJ2-3; the match to TRBD1 covers 7 bases. This TCR was recovered from an older woman with primary liver carcinoma and hepatitis B virus infection. Sequenced sample: peripheral blood. CDR3 residues: CASRTGHLSTDTQYF. Written as DNA, the CDR3 is TGTGCCAGCAGGACAGGGCATTTGAGCACAGATACGCAGTATTTT.